These 8 T cell receptor beta chains share one sample of origin, sequenced in a study of neurological immune-mediated disorders (dated by TCRdb to the late 2010s). According to the study, the label for this sample's time point signals: longitudinal time-point 2. Library preparation employed 5' RACE. TCRdb lists the instrument as Illumina HiSeq 2500. TCRdb handled the public reads itself, with Q25 trimming in fastp and clone calling in MiXCR, and kept productive beta chains. All rows with the same CDR3 protein become a single entry with the most common DNA and genes. The sample table records approximately 82,000 distinct CDR3 sequences; less than 15% of these occur just once. Approximately 5% of the sample lies in the top ten. Sequencing was performed on PBMCs. These receptors were collected from a female donor with HTLV-1-associated myelopathy (HAM/TSP).

This clonotype appeared once. A much bigger clone sits one base away, suggesting this may be a read error. This rearrangement joins TRBV3-1 to TRBJ2-7; D call uncertain. CDR1 and CDR2 from the germline V gene are LGHDT and YNNKEL (reference sequence). The V gene lost 5 bases and the J gene lost 4 bases, with 9 bases spanning the gap. The CDR3 has 12 amino acids. The CDR3 reads CASSKGFYEQYF. The CDR3 DNA reads as TGTGCCAGCAGCAAAGGATTTTACGAGCAGTACTTC.

This clonotype was recorded at least ten times. The chain is built from TRBV5-1 and TRBJ1-5, with no clear D. The V and J ends lost 0 bases and 3 bases respectively, with 13 bases between them. Germline V lookup: CDR1 SGHRS, CDR2 YFSETQ. The CDR3 loop spans 16 amino acids. The CDR3 sequence is CASSLDRKKVNQPQHF. DNA of the CDR3: TGCGCCAGCAGCTTGGATCGTAAGAAAGTCAATCAGCCCCAGCATTTT. Filled out from reference TRBV5-1 and TRBJ1-5, the complete variable domain reads KAGVTQTPRYLIKTRGQQVTLSCSPISGHRSVSWYQQTPGQGLQFLFEYFSETQRNKGNFPGRFSGRQFSNSRSEMNVSTLELGDSALYLCASSLDRKKVNQPQHFGDGTRLSIL.

The gene calls are TRBV5-6 and TRBJ2-1; D gene unclear. Trimming pared 4 bases from V and 8 bases from J, leaving 7 bases between. This CDR3 is built from 11 residues. CDR1 and CDR2 (germline): SGHDT, YYEEEE. This chain's CDR3 is CASSGVDEQFF. CDR3 DNA sequence: TGTGCCAGCAGCGGAGTGGATGAGCAGTTCTTC.

This clonotype was seen repeatedly, ten times or more. CDR3: CASRGSMNTEAFF. CDR3 DNA sequence: TGCGCCAGCCGTGGGTCAATGAACACTGAAGCTTTCTTT. This chain joins TRBV4-1 and TRBJ1-1, with D unclear. This CDR3 is 13 amino acids long. The V end lost 8 bases, the J end lost 0 bases, and 10 bases lay between the germline ends. Per the germline V gene, CDR1 is MGHRA and CDR2 is YSYEKL.

This clonotype occurred many times. The V and J genes are TRBV5-6 and TRBJ2-5, with unresolved D. In germline, CDR1 is SGHDT, CDR2 YYEEEE. Trimming took off 1 base at V and 5 bases at J, with 9 bases between the two ends. The CDR3 consists of 13 residues. CDR3 sequence (DNA): TGTGCCAGCAGCTTGATAAGTGACGAGACCCAGTACTTC. It specifies CASSLISDETQYF.

This clonotype has at least ten counts. The chain carries TRBV4-1 and TRBJ2-6; tentative D call: TRBD1 (6 bases). Germline CDR1 and CDR2: MGHRA and YSYEKL. The V end lost 2 bases, the J end lost 0 bases, and 17 bases lay between the germline ends. The CDR3 has 19 residues. The CDR3 DNA is TGCGCCAGCAGCCAATCCATGACAGGAGACGGCTCTGGGGCCAACGTCCTGACTTTC. Protein: CASSQSMTGDGSGANVLTF.

This clonotype came up many times. The rearrangement links TRBV25-1 to TRBJ2-7, with 12 bases matching TRBD2. Trimming at V came to 4 bases and at J to 4 bases, leaving 2 bases not matched to a gene. Per the germline V gene, CDR1 is MGHDK and CDR2 is SYGVNS. The CDR3 sequence is 14 residues long. CDR3 bases: TGTGCCAGCAGTGGGACTAGCGGGGTATACGAGCAGTACTTC. Translated: CASSGTSGVYEQYF.

This clonotype was observed many times. The chain uses TRBV5-6 and TRBJ2-7; perhaps TRBD1 as D (6 bases). Germline values: CDR1 SGHDT, CDR2 YYEEEE. V was shortened by 0 bases and J by 3 bases, with 10 bases between the two germline ends. This CDR3 is built from 14 residues. Here the CDR3 DNA reads TGTGCCAGCAGCTTGGGGACAGCAAACTACGAGCAGTACTTC. Residues: CASSLGTANYEQYF.